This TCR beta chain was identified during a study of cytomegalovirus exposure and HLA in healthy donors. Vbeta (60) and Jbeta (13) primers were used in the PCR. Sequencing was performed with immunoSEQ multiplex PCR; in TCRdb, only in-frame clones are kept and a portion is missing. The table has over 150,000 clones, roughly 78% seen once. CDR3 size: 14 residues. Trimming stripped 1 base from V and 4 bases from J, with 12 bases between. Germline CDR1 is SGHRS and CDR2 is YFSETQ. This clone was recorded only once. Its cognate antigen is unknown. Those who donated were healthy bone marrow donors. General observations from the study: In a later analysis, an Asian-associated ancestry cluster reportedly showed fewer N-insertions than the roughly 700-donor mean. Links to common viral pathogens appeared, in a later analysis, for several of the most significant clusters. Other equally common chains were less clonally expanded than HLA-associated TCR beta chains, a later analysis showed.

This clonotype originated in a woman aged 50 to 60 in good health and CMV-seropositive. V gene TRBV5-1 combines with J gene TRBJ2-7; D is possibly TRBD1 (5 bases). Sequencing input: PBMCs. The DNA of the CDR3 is TGCGCCAGCAGCTTGTGGGCAGGGTCATACGAGCAGTACTTC. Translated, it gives CASSLWAGSYEQYF.